This TCR beta chain was found in a study of T cell repertoires in cytomegalovirus infection. Study context: Evidence of both CMV infection and a matching HLA type came from public TCR beta signatures.

One entry per CDR3 protein results from TCRdb running MiXCR on the reads. This repertoire shows about 740,000 distinct CDR3 sequences, 35% found once; its top ten account for under 3.5%. V was pared by 5 bases and J by 1 base, with 14 bases between. The CDR3 has 15 amino acids. Germline V gene sequence: CDR1 SGHRS, CDR2 YFSETQ. The chain recombines TRBV5-1 with TRBJ2-3; a possible D gene is TRBD2 (7 bases). The sequence derives from a human donor in good health (CMV status not recorded). Some clones in this sample may be carry-over from other donors' samples. Sample: PBMCs. The CDR3 nucleotides are TGCGCCAGCAGGCGTGCGGGGGCCCGCACAGATACGCAGTATTTT. Amino acid sequence: CASRRAGARTDTQYF.